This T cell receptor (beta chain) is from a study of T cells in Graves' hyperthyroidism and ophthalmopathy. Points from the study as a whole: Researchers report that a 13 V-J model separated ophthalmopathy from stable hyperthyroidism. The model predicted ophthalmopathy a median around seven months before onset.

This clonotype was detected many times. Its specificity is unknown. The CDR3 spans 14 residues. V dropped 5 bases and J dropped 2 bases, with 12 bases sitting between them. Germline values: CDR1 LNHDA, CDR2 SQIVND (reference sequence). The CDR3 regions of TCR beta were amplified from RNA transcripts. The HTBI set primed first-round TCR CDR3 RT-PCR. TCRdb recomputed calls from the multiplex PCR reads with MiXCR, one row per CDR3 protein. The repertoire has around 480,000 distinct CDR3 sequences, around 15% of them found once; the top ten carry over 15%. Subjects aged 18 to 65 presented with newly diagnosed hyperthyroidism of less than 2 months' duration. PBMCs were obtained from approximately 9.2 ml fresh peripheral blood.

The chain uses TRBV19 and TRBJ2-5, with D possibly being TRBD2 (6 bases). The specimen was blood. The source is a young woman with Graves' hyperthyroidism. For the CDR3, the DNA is TGTGCCAGTAGTTTGGGACTCGGGCAAGAGACCCAGTACTTC. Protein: CASSLGLGQETQYF. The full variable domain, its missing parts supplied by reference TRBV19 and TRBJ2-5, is DGGITQSPKYLFRKEGQNVTLSCEQNLNHDAMYWYRQDPGQGLRLIYYSQIVNDFQKGDIAEGYSVSREKKESFPLTVTSAQKNPTAFYLCASSLGLGQETQYFGPGTRLLVL.